This T cell receptor (beta chain) was captured by sequencing in a study of T cell repertoires in cytomegalovirus infection. Study details: The authors used CMV epitopes that were HLA-C-restricted (recently identified) and HLA-B-restricted (well studied). Based on public TCR beta signatures, there were indications of CMV infection and of a matching HLA type. Study-wide points: Carriers of CMV and the relevant HLA type were discriminated by public TCR beta frequency. Dominating the ex vivo response were HLA-C-restricted CMV-specific TCR beta clonotypes.

With 5 bases clipped from V and 5 bases from J, the junction kept 13 bases outside the gene matches. There are 16 residues in the CDR3. Germline V gives CDR1 SSHAT, CDR2 FNYEAQ (reference sequence). This clonotype was detected many times. Its antigen is currently unknown. TCRdb used MiXCR to reprocess the reads, holding one entry per CDR3 protein. The data contain about 350,000 distinct CDR3 sequences, approximately 35% of them seen just once; the ten biggest clones take up roughly 14%. The clonotype originates from a human donor in good health (CMV status not recorded). Some clones in this sample may be carry-over from other donors' samples. This chain connects TRBV7-7 to TRBJ2-5; 8 nucleotides agree with TRBD1. The specimen was cultured PBMCs, collected from culture after CMV antigen stimulation. The CDR3 coding sequence is TGTGCCAGCAGCCCCCAACTGACAGGGGCCAGGGAGACCCAGTACTTC. It is translated as CASSPQLTGARETQYF.